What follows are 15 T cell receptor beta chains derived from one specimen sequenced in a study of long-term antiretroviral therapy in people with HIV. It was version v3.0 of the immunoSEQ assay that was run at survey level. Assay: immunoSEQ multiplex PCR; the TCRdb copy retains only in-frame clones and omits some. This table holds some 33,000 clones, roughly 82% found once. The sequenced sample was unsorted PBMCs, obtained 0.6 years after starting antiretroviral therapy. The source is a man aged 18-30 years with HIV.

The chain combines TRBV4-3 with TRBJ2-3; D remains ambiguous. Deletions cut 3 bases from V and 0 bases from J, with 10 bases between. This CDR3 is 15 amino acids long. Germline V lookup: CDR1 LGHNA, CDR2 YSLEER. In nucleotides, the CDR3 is TGCGCCAGCAGCCAGTCTACCGAAAGCACAGATACGCAGTATTTT. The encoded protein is CASSQSTESTDTQYF.

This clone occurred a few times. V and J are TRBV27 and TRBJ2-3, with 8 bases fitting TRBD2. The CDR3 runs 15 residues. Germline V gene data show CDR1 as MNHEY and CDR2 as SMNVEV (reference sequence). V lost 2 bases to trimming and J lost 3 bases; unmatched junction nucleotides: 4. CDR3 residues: CASSLSGSWTDTQYF. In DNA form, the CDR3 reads TGTGCCAGCAGTTTAAGCGGGAGTTGGACAGATACGCAGTATTTT.

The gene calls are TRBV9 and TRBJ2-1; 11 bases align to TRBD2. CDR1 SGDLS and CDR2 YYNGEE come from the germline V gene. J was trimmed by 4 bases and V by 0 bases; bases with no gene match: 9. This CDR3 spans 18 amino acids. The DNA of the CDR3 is TGTGCCAGCAGCGTAGACATTAGCGGGAGGGCGAGATACAATGAGCAGTTCTTC. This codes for CASSVDISGRARYNEQFF.

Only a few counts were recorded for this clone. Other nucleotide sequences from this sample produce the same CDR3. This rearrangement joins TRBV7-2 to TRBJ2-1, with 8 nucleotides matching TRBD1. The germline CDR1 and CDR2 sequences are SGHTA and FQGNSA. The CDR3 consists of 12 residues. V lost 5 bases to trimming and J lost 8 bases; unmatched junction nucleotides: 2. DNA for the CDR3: TGTGCCAGCAGCCCACAGGGGGATGAGCAGTTCTTC. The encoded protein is CASSPQGDEQFF.

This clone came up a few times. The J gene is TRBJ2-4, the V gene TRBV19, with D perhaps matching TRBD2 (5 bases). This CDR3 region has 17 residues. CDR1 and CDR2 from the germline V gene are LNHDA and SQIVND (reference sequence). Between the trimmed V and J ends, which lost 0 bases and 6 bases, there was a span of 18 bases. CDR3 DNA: TGTGCCAGTAGTATAGACCCCCCGGGGTTAGCAGGAAACATTCAGTACTTC. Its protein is CASSIDPPGLAGNIQYF.

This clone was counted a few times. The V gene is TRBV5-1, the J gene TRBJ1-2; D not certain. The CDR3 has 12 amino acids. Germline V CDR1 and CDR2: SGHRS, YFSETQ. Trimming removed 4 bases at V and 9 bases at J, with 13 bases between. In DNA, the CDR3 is TGCGCCAGCAGCCCCTTCGAGAGTAGCTACACCTTC. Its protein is CASSPFESSYTF.

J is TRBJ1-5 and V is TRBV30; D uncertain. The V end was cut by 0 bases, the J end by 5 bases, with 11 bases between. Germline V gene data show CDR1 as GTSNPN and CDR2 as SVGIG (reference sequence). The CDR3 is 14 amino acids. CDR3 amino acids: CAWSVSVAYQPQHF. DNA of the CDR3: TGTGCCTGGAGTGTATCAGTGGCTTATCAGCCCCAGCATTTT.

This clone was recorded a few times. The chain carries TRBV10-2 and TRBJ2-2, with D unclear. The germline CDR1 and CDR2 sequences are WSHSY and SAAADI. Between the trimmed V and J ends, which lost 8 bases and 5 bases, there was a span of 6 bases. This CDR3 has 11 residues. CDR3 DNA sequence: TGCGCCAGCGAACGGACCGGGGAGCTGTTTTTT. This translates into CASERTGELFF.

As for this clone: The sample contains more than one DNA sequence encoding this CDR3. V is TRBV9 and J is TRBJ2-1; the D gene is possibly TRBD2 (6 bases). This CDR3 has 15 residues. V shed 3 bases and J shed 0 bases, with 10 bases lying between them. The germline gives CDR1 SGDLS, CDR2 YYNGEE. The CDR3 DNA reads TGTGCCAGCAGCGATAGCGGAAGCTCCTACAATGAGCAGTTCTTC. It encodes CASSDSGSSYNEQFF.

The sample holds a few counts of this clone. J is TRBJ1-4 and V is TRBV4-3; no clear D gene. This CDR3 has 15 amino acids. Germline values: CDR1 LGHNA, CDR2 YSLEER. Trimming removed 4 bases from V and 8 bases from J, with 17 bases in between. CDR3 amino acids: CASSRGLNRKEKLFF. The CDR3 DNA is TGCGCCAGCAGCCGAGGACTCAACCGGAAGGAAAAACTGTTTTTT.

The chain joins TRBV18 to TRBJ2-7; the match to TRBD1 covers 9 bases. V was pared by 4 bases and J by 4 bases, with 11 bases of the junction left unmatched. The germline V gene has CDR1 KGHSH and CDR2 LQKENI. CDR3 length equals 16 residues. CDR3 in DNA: TGTGCCAGCTCACACACCGGGACAGGGATTGGATACGAGCAGTACTTC. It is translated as CASSHTGTGIGYEQYF.

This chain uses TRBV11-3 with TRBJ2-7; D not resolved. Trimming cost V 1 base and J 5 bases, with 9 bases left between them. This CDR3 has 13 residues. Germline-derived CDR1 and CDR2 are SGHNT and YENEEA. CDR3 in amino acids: CASSLAGSHEQYF. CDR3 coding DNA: TGTGCCAGCAGCTTAGCAGGAAGCCACGAGCAGTACTTC.

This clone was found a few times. In DNA, the CDR3 is TGTGCCACCTCCCTCTATAGCAATCAGCCCCAGCATTTT. This codes for CATSLYSNQPQHF. The gene calls are TRBV19 and TRBJ1-5, with D unresolved. The V end was cut by 10 bases, the J end by 0 bases, with 10 bases between. Germline V lookup: CDR1 LNHDA, CDR2 SQIVND (reference sequence). This CDR3 is built from 13 residues.

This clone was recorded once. The CDR3 spells CASSPTPYGYTF. CDR3 sequence (DNA): TGTGCCAGCAGCCCGACACCCTATGGCTACACCTTC. The rearrangement links TRBV7-2 to TRBJ1-2; D is ambiguous. Trimming shortened V by 5 bases and J by 4 bases, and 8 bases separated the two germline ends. From germline, CDR1 is SGHTA and CDR2 FQGNSA. The CDR3 extends over 12 amino acids.

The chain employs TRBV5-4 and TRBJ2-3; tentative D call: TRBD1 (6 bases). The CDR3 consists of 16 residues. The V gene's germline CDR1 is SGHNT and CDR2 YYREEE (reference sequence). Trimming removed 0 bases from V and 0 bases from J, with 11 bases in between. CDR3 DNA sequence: TGTGCCAGCAGCTTGGGGGGCAGGGGTAGCACAGATACGCAGTATTTT. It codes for CASSLGGRGSTDTQYF.